This T cell receptor (beta chain) was recovered during a study of tissue T cells after allogeneic stem cell transplantation. Study outcomes and limitations: Anatomically similar tissues had similar TCR repertoires within each patient. Blood and spleen captured only part of the tissue TCR repertoire. Shared clones across patients were few; motif clustering revealed tissue-specific shared signatures.

Of note for this clone: Its antigen is not known. Gene names refer to mouse genes. The CDR3 end is not reached by the read, which stops 1 residue before it; the germline J gene fills it in.

The V gene lost 4 bases and the J gene lost 0 bases, with 5 bases spanning the gap. This CDR3 spans 13 amino acids. Germline V CDR1 and CDR2: MNHDT, YYDKIL. Sequencing of TCRbeta CDR3 at survey depth gave sequences and template counts. Sequenced by immunoSEQ multiplex PCR; TCRdb stores in-frame clones only, minus some. The sample yields 45,000 to 50,000 clones, less than 75% seen once. The chain combines TRBV17 with TRBJ2-5, with D hard to call. The TCR comes from a pool of C57BL/6 mice in good health. Sequenced: sorted cells pooled from one or two spleens. The CDR3 DNA, read in part, is TGTGCTAGCAGTACTGGAAACCAAGACACCCAGTAC. It encodes CASSTGNQDTQY. The whole CDR3 is CASSTGNQDTQYF.